This TCR beta chain emerged from a study of T cell responses to AZD1222 COVID-19 vaccine. Only in-frame clones appear in the TCRdb table, and some are missing; sequencing was by immunoSEQ multiplex PCR. Among approximately 100,000 clones listed, roughly 91% were seen once. The CDR3 totals 12 residues. Looked up from germline, CDR1 is SQVTM and CDR2 is ANQGSEA. V was clipped by 6 bases and J by 4 bases; unmatched bases: 2. This sample comprised peripheral blood, obtained on day 0 of AZD1222 vaccination. The V and J genes are TRBV29-1 and TRBJ2-2; TRBD1 matches at 7 bases. The TCR originated in an adult in good health. Here the CDR3 reads CSVGQFTGELFF. CDR3 coding DNA: TGCAGCGTGGGACAGTTCACCGGGGAGCTGTTTTTT.